The sequence of this T cell receptor (beta chain) was determined in a study of human T cells and chemical hapten exposure. Trimming shortened V by 1 base and J by 3 bases, and 7 bases separated the two germline ends. The CDR3 spans 13 residues. Germline loops: CDR1 SGHDN, CDR2 FVKESK. The time point denotes: patch test 1, 2 weeks after DPC sensitization. Treatment of the sample: therapeutic diphenylcyclopropenone sensitization with weekly scalp DPC. This clonotype was found a few times. Individual cDNA molecules (in the library) carried attached unique molecular identifiers. TCRdb re-called the RACE reads through MiXCR, storing one row per CDR3 protein. The data contain some 170,000 distinct CDR3 sequences, about a fifth of them seen just once; the ten biggest clones take up under 7%.

Sequences were derived from whole blood, sampled in connection with sensitization to the hapten diphenylcyclopropenone (DPC). The receptor comes from a woman between 45 and 65 years old with alopecia areata. Some clones in this sample may be carry-over from other donors' samples. The J gene is TRBJ2-7, the V gene TRBV14; D is uncertain. The CDR3 sequence: CASSQGTLYEQYF. For the CDR3, the DNA is TGTGCCAGCAGCCAAGGTACCCTCTACGAGCAGTACTTC.